A selection of T cell receptor beta chains follows, all from one sample in a study of blood T cell repertoires in COVID-19. TCRdb's table, derived via immunoSEQ multiplex PCR, lists solely in-frame clones and lacks some. The data hold about 210,000 clones, with 84% observed a single time. The specimen was peripheral blood. The receptor set was obtained from a woman aged 45-65 years with active or convalescent COVID-19. The CDR3 runs from the conserved cysteine through the conserved F or W. D genes are given only for firm matches. Not every row has a clone size; where given, it reads once, few, many or a size class.

d_call clone_size j_call v_call cdr3_aa cdr3_nt
TRBD2 - TRBJ2-7 TRBV2 CASSTGGGQTYEQYF TGTGCCAGCAGCACCGGGGGGGGCCAGACCTACGAGCAGTACTTC
TRBD2 - TRBJ2-3 TRBV18 CASSPKTSGGTDTQYF TGTGCCAGCTCGCCGAAGACTAGCGGGGGCACAGATACGCAGTATTTT
- - TRBJ2-1 TRBV5-4 CASSLTPSSYNEQFF TGTGCCAGCAGCTTGACACCCAGCTCCTACAATGAGCAGTTCTTC
TRBD2 - TRBJ2-1 TRBV2 CASCGGGALNEQFF TGTGCCAGCTGTGGCGGGGGGGCCTTGAATGAGCAGTTCTTC
TRBD1 once TRBJ1-6 TRBV5-6 CASSSAHGTEDSPLHF TGTGCCAGCAGCTCCGCTCACGGGACAGAAGATTCACCCCTCCACTTT
- - TRBJ2-3 TRBV24-1 CATSDSRTGTDTQYF TGTGCCACCAGTGATTCCCGGACAGGCACAGATACGCAGTATTTT
- - TRBJ1-1 TRBV6-6 CASSYSPGMNTEAFF TGTGCCAGCAGTTACTCCCCAGGGATGAACACTGAAGCTTTCTTT
- - TRBJ1-6 TRBV28 CASRSQGWNSPLHF TGTGCCAGCAGGTCGCAGGGGTGGAATTCACCCCTCCACTTT
- - TRBJ1-3 TRBV9 CASSATRQTGNTIYF TGTGCCAGCAGCGCCACAAGACAAACTGGAAACACCATATATTTT
- - TRBJ2-1 TRBV5-1 CASSSTGGANEQFF TGCGCCAGCAGCAGCACAGGGGGGGCCAATGAGCAGTTCTTC
- - TRBJ1-1 TRBV10-2 CASSESEHEAFF TGCGCCAGCAGTGAGTCAGAGCATGAAGCTTTCTTT
TRBD1 - TRBJ1-2 TRBV11-2 CASRPTGYLGYTF TGTGCCAGCAGACCGACAGGGTATTTAGGCTACACCTTC
- - TRBJ2-7 TRBV28 CASSFTNSYEQYF TGTGCCAGCAGTTTCACAAACTCCTACGAGCAGTACTTC
TRBD1 - TRBJ1-5 TRBV27 CASSLRDRGGNQPQHF TGTGCCAGCAGTTTACGGGACAGGGGCGGCAATCAGCCCCAGCATTTT
TRBD1 - TRBJ1-3 TRBV6-5 CASRRTGGSGNTIYF TGTGCCAGCAGGAGGACAGGGGGCTCTGGAAACACCATATATTTT
TRBD1 - TRBJ1-1 TRBV5-4 CAVPARTRTGLTEAFF TGTGCCGTGCCAGCCAGAACCAGGACAGGGCTCACTGAAGCTTTCTTT
TRBD1 - TRBJ2-5 TRBV5-4 CASRPGQGLRYQETQYF TGTGCCAGCAGACCGGGACAGGGCCTGCGGTACCAAGAGACCCAGTACTTC
- - TRBJ1-5 TRBV4-1 CASSQEQQTRQPQHF TGCGCCAGCAGCCAAGAGCAGCAGACGAGGCAGCCCCAGCATTTT
TRBD2 - TRBJ2-5 TRBV11-2 CASSLRRTSNTETQYF TGTGCCAGCAGCTTACGTCGGACTAGCAATACGGAGACCCAGTACTTC
- - TRBJ2-2 TRBV18 CAGHPKNTGELFF TGTGCTGGGCATCCAAAGAACACCGGGGAGCTGTTTTTT
- - TRBJ1-1 TRBV28 CASSFVGQPAEAFF TGTGCCAGCAGTTTCGTTGGGCAGCCGGCTGAAGCTTTCTTT
- - TRBJ1-1 TRBV2 CASSSFEPNTEAFF TGTGCCAGCAGTTCGTTCGAGCCGAACACTGAAGCTTTCTTT
- once TRBJ1-1 TRBV5-1 CASSLAIAGPQPAFF TGCGCCAGCAGCTTGGCCATCGCGGGCCCCCAACCGGCTTTCTTT
TRBD1 - TRBJ1-3 TRBV29-1 CSVRTGSSGNTIYF TGCAGCGTGAGGACAGGCAGCTCTGGAAACACCATATATTTT
- once TRBJ1-2 TRBV12-3/TRBV12-4 CASSSPGSLGYTF TGTGCCAGCAGTTCCCCAGGGTCGCTGGGCTACACCTTC
TRBD2 - TRBJ2-5 TRBV28 CASRLTRLAGYQETQYF TGTGCCAGCAGGCTGACTCGACTAGCGGGTTACCAAGAGACCCAGTACTTC
- once TRBJ2-1 TRBV29-1 CSVESGVNEQFF TGCAGCGTTGAATCGGGGGTCAATGAGCAGTTCTTC
TRBD1 - TRBJ1-5 TRBV28 CASSWGTVNQPQHF TGTGCCAGCAGTTGGGGGACAGTCAATCAGCCCCAGCATTTT
TRBD1 - TRBJ1-2 TRBV4-1 CASSQPRQGASGYTF TGCGCCAGCAGCCAACCCCGACAGGGGGCAAGTGGCTACACCTTC
TRBD1 - TRBJ1-2 TRBV5-6 CASSSPGEGTVYGYTF TGTGCCAGCAGCTCCCCCGGTGAGGGGACAGTCTATGGCTACACCTTC
TRBD1 few TRBJ2-2 TRBV7-7 CASSLGQGRTGELFF TGTGCCAGCAGCCTTGGACAGGGTCGGACCGGGGAGCTGTTTTTT
TRBD2 - TRBJ2-1 TRBV9 CASSVGGTSGRRGNEQFF TGTGCCAGCAGCGTAGGTGGAACTAGCGGGAGAAGGGGCAATGAGCAGTTCTTC
TRBD1 - TRBJ2-2 TRBV6-1 CASSDRDRGWGTGELFF TGTGCCAGCAGTGACCGGGACAGGGGATGGGGCACCGGGGAGCTGTTTTTT
- - TRBJ1-2 TRBV28 CASSSPRREYRYGYTF TGTGCCAGCAGTTCGCCCCGCAGGGAATACCGATATGGCTACACCTTC
TRBD1 - TRBJ1-4 TRBV28 CASSFPGQGNPATNEKLFF TGTGCCAGCAGTTTCCCCGGACAGGGAAATCCTGCAACTAATGAAAAACTGTTTTTT
- - TRBJ1-1 TRBV5-1 CASNLGEGTEAFF TGCGCCAGCAACTTAGGGGAGGGCACTGAAGCTTTCTTT
TRBD1 - TRBJ1-1 TRBV24-1 CATSDSTGTGTPTEAFF TGTGCCACCAGTGATAGTACCGGGACAGGGACCCCCACTGAAGCTTTCTTT
- - TRBJ1-5 TRBV4-1 CASSQDSGTINQPQHF TGCGCCAGCAGCCAAGATTCCGGGACAATTAATCAGCCCCAGCATTTT
- - TRBJ2-2 TRBV3-1/TRBV3-2 CASSQTAGLTGELFF TGTGCCAGCAGCCAGACGGCAGGGCTCACCGGGGAGCTGTTTTTT
- - TRBJ1-4 TRBV6-5 CASSYGTGFLAEKLFF TGTGCCAGCAGTTACGGCACAGGGTTTCTGGCGGAAAAACTGTTTTTT
TRBD1 few TRBJ2-3 TRBV28 CASIERGRTDTQYF TGTGCCAGCATCGAAAGGGGGCGTACAGATACGCAGTATTTT
TRBD1 - TRBJ1-5 TRBV28 CASMAPGGGNQPQHF TGTGCCAGCATGGCCCCAGGGGGAGGAAATCAGCCCCAGCATTTT
- - TRBJ2-1 TRBV19 CASSKTRNEQFF TGTGCCAGTAGTAAGACACGGAATGAGCAGTTCTTC
- - TRBJ2-2 TRBV4-2 CASSQGDGELFF TGTGCCAGCAGCCAAGGAGACGGGGAGCTGTTTTTT
- - TRBJ1-2 TRBV21-1 CASSKLRTGMNYGYTF TGTGCCAGCAGCAAACTTCGTACAGGGATGAACTATGGCTACACCTTC
TRBD1 few TRBJ1-1 TRBV18 CASSPTGGTEAFF TGTGCCAGCTCACCTACAGGGGGTACTGAAGCTTTCTTT
- few TRBJ1-2 TRBV7-9 CASSEDTTYGYTF TGTGCCAGCAGCGAGGACACGACCTATGGCTACACCTTC
TRBD2 - TRBJ2-5 TRBV27 CASSSGGAGETQYF TGTGCCAGCAGTAGCGGGGGGGCGGGGGAGACCCAGTACTTC
- - TRBJ1-1 TRBV28 CASSLEPSGAFF TGTGCCAGCAGTTTAGAGCCCTCTGGAGCTTTCTTT
- - TRBJ2-1 TRBV9 CASSVGDTRRNEQFF TGTGCCAGCAGCGTAGGCGACACAAGAAGGAATGAGCAGTTCTTC
- - TRBJ1-2 TRBV19 CASSMGVGMYGYTF TGTGCCAGTAGTATGGGCGTTGGAATGTATGGCTACACCTTC
- - TRBJ1-1 TRBV28 CASSAAGGAGDTEAFF TGTGCCAGCAGCGCTGCCGGGGGGGCTGGGGACACTGAAGCTTTCTTT
- - TRBJ1-6 TRBV12-3/TRBV12-4 CASNPGLGSPLHF TGTGCCAGCAACCCAGGCCTTGGTTCACCCCTCCACTTT